This is a list of T cell receptor beta chains from one sample in a study of patients and donors after allogeneic stem cell transplantation. Each CDR3 protein gets one entry after TCRdb re-called the RT-PCR reads with MiXCR. This table holds 30,000 to 35,000 distinct CDR3 sequences, 6.8% found once. The source material was blood, either unsorted or a sorted T cell fraction (not recorded which). Receptors originate from a human donor who was either an allogeneic HSCT recipient or a stem cell or donor lymphocyte infusion donor (not recorded which). It is not recorded whose cells these are; they may come from a transplant donor. Each CDR3 is given with its conserved first and last residue. A D gene is named only where the DNA matches it firmly. Clone size is not always given. Where it is, it says once, few, many or a class for expanded clones.

length	D	V	size	J	DNA	CDR3
13	TRBD1	TRBV28	few	TRBJ1-1	TGTGCCAGCAGTTATGGGACAGGGGTGACAGCTTTCTTT	CASSYGTGVTAFF
14	TRBD1	TRBV24-1	many	TRBJ2-2	TGTGCCACCACGGGACAGGGGCCGACCGGGGAGCTGTTTTTT	CATTGQGPTGELFF
16	TRBD2	TRBV7-9	many	TRBJ2-1	TGTGCCAGCAGCCGCTTGCGGGAGTTGGGGCACAATGAGCAGTTCTTC	CASSRLRELGHNEQFF
15	TRBD1	TRBV20-1	few	TRBJ2-7	TGCAGTGCTAGTCCCGCGACAGGGAAACGGGGCGAGCAGTACTTC	CSASPATGKRGEQYF
16	-	TRBV5-1	many	TRBJ2-2	TGCGCCAGCAGCTTGGCTGCGACAGCGAACTCCGGGGAGCTGTTTTTT	CASSLAATANSGELFF
16	TRBD2	TRBV24-1	-	TRBJ2-3	TGTGCCACCAGCCTCACTAGCGGGATCGGCACAGATACGCAGTATTTT	CATSLTSGIGTDTQYF
13	-	TRBV20-1	-	TRBJ2-7	TGCAGTGCGGCCCGGGACTCCCCCTACGAGCAGTACTTC	CSAARDSPYEQYF
14	-	TRBV20-1	-	TRBJ2-7	TGCAGTGCTCCACGACCGGACAGATTCTACGAGCAGTACTTC	CSAPRPDRFYEQYF
15	TRBD2	TRBV11-2	many	TRBJ2-1	TGTGCCAGCAGCTTAGATCGGGGTACTAGCGTGGAGCAGTTCTTC	CASSLDRGTSVEQFF
14	-	TRBV20-1	many	TRBJ1-1	TGCAGAGGGAGCCAGGGAAATTTACTCACTGAAGCTTTCTTT	CRGSQGNLLTEAFF
15	TRBD2	TRBV12-3/TRBV12-4	many	TRBJ2-2	TGTGCCAGCAGTAGGACTAGCGGGAACACCGGGGAGCTGTTTTTT	CASSRTSGNTGELFF
13	-	TRBV12-3/TRBV12-4	many	TRBJ1-2	TGTGCCAGCAGTTTGAAGAGGGACTATGGCTACACCTTC	CASSLKRDYGYTF
16	TRBD1	TRBV28	many	TRBJ2-3	TGTGCCAGCAGTATCCCGACAGGGGCAACCGTAGATACGCAGTATTTT	CASSIPTGATVDTQYF
17	TRBD1	TRBV9	once	TRBJ2-2	TGTGCCAGCAGCGTATCCGGGACAGCTTGGAACACCGCGGAGCTGTTTTTT	CASSVSGTAWNTAELFF
16	-	TRBV7-2	few	TRBJ1-3	TGTGCCAGCAGCTTAGCCACAACCGGCTCTGGAAACACCATATATTTT	CASSLATTGSGNTIYF
18	-	TRBV4-3	many	TRBJ2-2	TGCGCCAGCAGCCAAGACGCTGGAGGGGGCATAAACACCGGGGAGCTGTTTTTT	CASSQDAGGGINTGELFF
16	TRBD2	TRBV4-1	-	TRBJ2-7	TGCGCCAGCAGCCAAGATCGGGAGGGAGTAATGGGCGAGCAGTACTTC	CASSQDREGVMGEQYF
14	-	TRBV14	many	TRBJ2-5	TGTGCCAGCAGCCAAGAATTCAGTCGCGAGACCCAGTACTTC	CASSQEFSRETQYF
16	-	TRBV28	many	TRBJ2-3	TGTGCCAGCAGGACCTCAGGGGCAGGTTTTAAGGATACGCAGTATTTT	CASRTSGAGFKDTQYF
12	-	TRBV20-1	few	TRBJ2-7	TGCAGTGCTTTAAGGGTTTCGAGCGAGCAGTACTTC	CSALRVSSEQYF
13	-	TRBV15	-	TRBJ1-1	TGTGCCACCAGCAGACAGGGAGACACTGAAGCTTTCTTT	CATSRQGDTEAFF
15	TRBD1	TRBV5-1	many	TRBJ1-1	TGCGCCAGCAGCACAAGGACAGGGCGGGCCACTGAAGCTTTCTTT	CASSTRTGRATEAFF
15	TRBD1	TRBV11-3	-	TRBJ2-2	TGTGCCAGCAGCGGATACAGGGGGCGCCCCGGGGAGCTGTTTTTT	CASSGYRGRPGELFF
16	-	TRBV11-1	-	TRBJ2-7	TGTGCCAGCAGCTTGGGGCAGGGTTGGATATTCGACGAGCAGTACTTC	CASSLGQGWIFDEQYF
13	-	TRBV28	many	TRBJ2-7	TGTGCCCTTGGGGGGAGAAACACCTACGAGCAGTACTTC	CALGGRNTYEQYF
14	TRBD2	TRBV18	-	TRBJ2-5	TGTGCCAGCTCAGCCGGGACGGAGCGGGGGACCCAGTACTTC	CASSAGTERGTQYF
15	-	TRBV4-2	-	TRBJ1-2	TGTGCCAGCAGCCAAGTCCACTGGGCCGGGCGAGGCTACACCTTC	CASSQVHWAGRGYTF
18	TRBD2	TRBV10-3	few	TRBJ2-1	TGTGCCATCAGTTTACAGGGATTTGCGGGAGGGCCGAGGTGGGAGCAGTTCTTC	CAISLQGFAGGPRWEQFF
14	-	TRBV7-9	few	TRBJ2-2	TGTGCCAGCAGCCTCCTATGGGGGACGGGGGAGCTGTTTTTT	CASSLLWGTGELFF
17	TRBD1	TRBV7-3	many	TRBJ2-1	TGTGCCAGCAGCTTAAACCCCCTACAGGGGGCGTACAATGAGCAGTTCTTC	CASSLNPLQGAYNEQFF
15	-	TRBV12-3/TRBV12-4	many	TRBJ1-1	TGTGCCAGCAGTTTTGGGAAATACCGGGGGGCTGAAGCTTTCTTT	CASSFGKYRGAEAFF
16	TRBD1	TRBV7-8	many	TRBJ2-1	TGTGCCAGCAGCTTCCCCGGGACAGGGAAATACAATGAGCAGTTCTTC	CASSFPGTGKYNEQFF
16	TRBD2	TRBV6-2/TRBV6-3	many	TRBJ2-2	TGTGCCAGCAGACCACGACTAGCGGGAAACACCGGGGAGCTGTTTTTT	CASRPRLAGNTGELFF
13	-	TRBV5-5	once	TRBJ2-7	TGTGCCAGCAGCCACAACTCCCCCTACGAGCAGTACTTC	CASSHNSPYEQYF
15	TRBD1	TRBV2	many	TRBJ2-1	TGTGCCAGCAGTCGGACAGGGGGCGTATACAATGAGCAGTTCTTC	CASSRTGGVYNEQFF
14	-	TRBV15	few	TRBJ2-6	TGTGCCACCAGCAGAGGGTCTGGGGCCAACGTCCTGACTTTC	CATSRGSGANVLTF
14	-	TRBV2	few	TRBJ2-1	TGTGCCAGCAGTGAGAGGGCGCTGGTGGGTGAGCAGTTCTTC	CASSERALVGEQFF
18	-	TRBV7-8	many	TRBJ2-1	TGTGCCAGCAGCTTAGTGATTAATAAGGGACTTTCCTACAATGAGCAGTTCTTC	CASSLVINKGLSYNEQFF
14	-	TRBV18	many	TRBJ1-1	TGTGCCAGCTCACCACCCTCGTTAGACACTGAAGCTTTCTTT	CASSPPSLDTEAFF
16	TRBD2	TRBV29-1	many	TRBJ2-3	TGCAGCGTTGACGCCTGGACTAGCGGGACTTGGGATACGCAGTATTTT	CSVDAWTSGTWDTQYF
16	TRBD2	TRBV24-1	-	TRBJ2-1	TGTGCCACCAGTGATTCTAGCGGCCGCTCCTACAATGAGCAGTTCTTC	CATSDSSGRSYNEQFF
15	-	TRBV2	few	TRBJ2-2	TGTGCCAGCAGTGAAAGTTACGGGAGAACCGGGGAGCTGTTTTTT	CASSESYGRTGELFF
17	TRBD2	TRBV14	few	TRBJ2-5	TGTGCCAGCAGCCAACCCCCGGCTAGCGGGAGACAAGAGACCCAGTACTTC	CASSQPPASGRQETQYF
15	TRBD2	TRBV12-3/TRBV12-4	many	TRBJ2-3	TGTGCCAGCAGTTTCGGTGGACTAGTAGCAGATACGCAGTATTTT	CASSFGGLVADTQYF
15	TRBD1	TRBV7-4	-	TRBJ2-7	TGTGCCAGCAGCTTAGTGCGACAGGGTTTCTACGAGCAGTACTTC	CASSLVRQGFYEQYF
15	-	TRBV18	few	TRBJ2-5	TGTGCCAGCTCAACCTCTATAGACAGGCAAGAGACCCAGTACTTC	CASSTSIDRQETQYF
13	-	TRBV19	-	TRBJ2-1	TGTGCCAGTACTACGACTACCCTAAATGAGCAGTTCTTC	CASTTTTLNEQFF
12	-	TRBV6-2/TRBV6-3	many	TRBJ2-2	TGTGCCAGCAGGACAGCAACCGGGGAGCTGTTTTTT	CASRTATGELFF
12	-	TRBV5-6	many	TRBJ1-2	TGTGCCAGCAGCTTGAGGGTCTATGGCTACACCTTC	CASSLRVYGYTF
14	-	TRBV28	many	TRBJ1-1	TGTGCCAGCAAGATAGGGTCGGTTGTTACTGAAGCTTTCTTT	CASKIGSVVTEAFF
15	TRBD1	TRBV7-9	few	TRBJ1-1	TGTGCCAGCAGCTTAGCAGGCAGGGGGGCCACTGAAGCTTTCTTT	CASSLAGRGATEAFF
17	TRBD1	TRBV13	many	TRBJ1-4	TGTGCCAGCAGCTTCGGGACAGGGGGCGCCCGTAATGAAAAACTGTTTTTT	CASSFGTGGARNEKLFF
14	-	TRBV7-2	few	TRBJ2-1	TGTGCCAGCAGCAAACCAAACTCCTACAATGAGCAGTTCTTC	CASSKPNSYNEQFF
18	-	TRBV6-8	-	TRBJ2-5	TGTGCCAGCAGTTACTCGACGGGCAGACGAAGTTTCCAAGAGACCCAGTACTTC	CASSYSTGRRSFQETQYF